What follows are 14 T cell receptor beta chains derived from one specimen sequenced in a study of cytomegalovirus exposure and HLA in healthy donors. Measured with immunoSEQ multiplex PCR; TCRdb has only the in-frame clones, and not every one. The sample has roughly 130,000 clones, just under 90% seen once; the top ten hold approximately 3.3%. Sequencing was performed on PBMCs. Receptor source: a man aged 25 to 40 in good health and CMV-seronegative.

The chain joins TRBV27 to TRBJ1-4; D gene uncertain. The CDR3 is 14 residues long. V was cut by 6 bases and J by 0 bases, with 8 bases left in between. Looked up from germline, CDR1 is MNHEY and CDR2 is SMNVEV (reference sequence). CDR3 nucleotides: TGTGCCAGCAGCAAACAGACAACTAATGAAAAACTGTTTTTT. Its translation is CASSKQTTNEKLFF.

A note on this clone: One end of the junction fails to match germline, which may point to a read error. This chain joins TRBV7-7 and TRBJ2-7, with TRBD1 identical over 12 bases. Germline V gene lookup returns CDR1 SSHAT and CDR2 FNYEAQ (reference sequence). The CDR3 runs to 16 residues. The CDR3 coding sequence is TGTGCTAGCAGCCCCCAGAGGGACAGGGGGCGAGACGAGCAGTACTTC. It codes for CASSPQRDRGRDEQYF.

The chain carries TRBV6-1 and TRBJ2-2; a weak D match, TRBD1 (5 bases). V lost 2 bases to trimming and J lost 4 bases, with 8 bases between them. Germline values: CDR1 MNHNS, CDR2 SASEGT. CDR3 length: 14 residues. The CDR3 protein is CASSEIRGTGELFF. In DNA, the CDR3 is TGTGCCAGCAGTGAAATAAGGGGCACCGGGGAGCTGTTTTTT.

The chain combines TRBV6-5 with TRBJ1-6, with TRBD1 matching 9 bases. This CDR3 spans 14 amino acids. Germline CDR1 is MNHEY and CDR2 is SVGAGI. Trimming cost V 7 bases and J 9 bases; bases outside gene matches: 7. CDR3 nucleotides: TGTGCCAGCATGCTAACAGGGGGCGTTTCACCCCTCCACTTT. Translated, it gives CASMLTGGVSPLHF.

V gene TRBV29-1 combines with J gene TRBJ2-2, with 10 positions matching TRBD2. Trimming took 0 bases from V and 2 from J; bases not matched to a gene: 12. The CDR3 is 19 residues long. Per germline, CDR1 SQVTM and CDR2 ANQGSEA. The CDR3, as DNA: TGCAGCGTTGAAGACGCCGTTGCTAGCGGGGGTGAAAACACCGGGGAGCTGTTTTTT. Protein sequence: CSVEDAVASGGENTGELFF.

This clone was counted a single time. The chain couples TRBV27 to TRBJ1-1; possible D gene TRBD1, 6 bases. V was shortened by 6 bases and J by 4 bases, with 12 bases between the two germline ends. This CDR3 comprises 13 residues. Germline CDR1 MNHEY, CDR2 SMNVEV (reference sequence). CDR3 DNA: TGTGCCAGCAGCTGGGGGCAAGGCACTGAAGCTTTCTTT. This translates into CASSWGQGTEAFF.

In its sample, this clone was seen once. This rearrangement joins TRBV27 to TRBJ1-4; 9 bases match TRBD1. Trimming took 7 bases from V and 7 from J; bases not matched to a gene: 7. This CDR3 region has 14 residues. Looked up from germline, CDR1 is MNHEY and CDR2 is SMNVEV (reference sequence). DNA of the CDR3: TGTGCCAGCACCAAGGACAGGGGAAGTGAAAAACTGTTTTTT. Its protein is CASTKDRGSEKLFF. Variable domain in full (rest from reference TRBV27 and TRBJ1-4): EAQVTQNPRYLITVTGKKLTVTCSQNMNHEYMSWYRQDPGLGLRQIYYSMNVEVTDKGDVPEGYKVSRKEKRNFPLILESPSPNQTSLYFCASTKDRGSEKLFFGSGTQLSVL.

The J gene is TRBJ1-4, the V gene TRBV18, with no clear D. The CDR3 spans 16 residues. V was cut by 0 bases and J by 10 bases, with 18 bases left in between. Germline lookup yields CDR1 KGHSH and CDR2 LQKENI. The CDR3 DNA is TGTGCCAGCTCACCACCCTCGACCGCGTCCAGAGGAAAACTGTTTTTT. It translates to CASSPPSTASRGKLFF.

In its sample, this clone was seen many times. The rearrangement joins TRBV25-1 to TRBJ1-2, with D tentatively TRBD1 (5 bases). V was pared by 1 base and J by 4 bases, with 10 bases between. Germline V lookup: CDR1 MGHDK, CDR2 SYGVNS. CDR3 length: 14 residues. The chain's CDR3 is CASSELETAYGYTF. In DNA, the CDR3 is TGTGCCAGCAGTGAATTGGAGACAGCCTATGGCTACACCTTC.

The CDR3 loop reads CASSLAASANEKLFF. The CDR3 DNA sequence: TGTGCCAGCAGCTTAGCGGCATCCGCTAATGAAAAACTGTTTTTT. The chain recombines TRBV7-6 with TRBJ1-4; no definite D call. Germline CDR1 reads SGHVS; CDR2 reads FNYEAQ. Trimming pared 0 bases from V and 3 bases from J, leaving 8 bases between. The CDR3 runs 15 residues.

This chain connects TRBV5-1 to TRBJ2-1; 8 bases agree with TRBD1. Unmatched junction bases numbered 2, after V lost 5 bases and J lost 4 bases. Germline V gives CDR1 SGHRS, CDR2 YFSETQ. The CDR3 sequence is 13 residues long. CDR3 region: CASRGQDYNEQFF. CDR3 nucleotide sequence: TGCGCCAGCAGGGGACAGGATTACAATGAGCAGTTCTTC.

The genes are TRBV6-6 and TRBJ1-2, with D perhaps matching TRBD1 (5 bases). CDR3 size: 11 residues. The germline CDR1 and CDR2 sequences are MNHNY and SVGAGI (reference sequence). V was cut by 2 bases and J by 7 bases, with 5 bases left in between. The CDR3 DNA follows: TGTGCCAGCAGTTACCAGGGTGGCTACACCTTC. Encoded protein: CASSYQGGYTF.

The chain is built from TRBV7-2 and TRBJ2-1; D may be TRBD1 (5 bases). The germline V gene has CDR1 SGHTA and CDR2 FQGNSA. The CDR3 has 15 amino acids. V was cut by 1 base and J by 2 bases, with 9 bases left in between. The CDR3 sequence: CASSLDAGTYNEQFF. The CDR3 nucleotides are TGTGCCAGCAGCTTAGATGCAGGGACCTACAATGAGCAGTTCTTC. Supplemented by reference TRBV7-2 and TRBJ2-1, the full variable domain reads GAGVSQSPSNKVTEKGKDVELRCDPISGHTALYWYRQSLGQGLEFLIYFQGNSAPDKSGLPSDRFSAERTGGSVSTLTIQRTQQEDSAVYLCASSLDAGTYNEQFFGPGTRLTVL.

This chain connects TRBV19 to TRBJ1-5, with D tentatively TRBD1 (5 bases). The V end lost 1 base, the J end lost 6 bases, and 22 bases lay between the germline ends. Germline CDR1 is LNHDA and CDR2 is SQIVND (reference sequence). CDR3 length: 18 residues. CDR3 DNA sequence: TGTGCCAGTAGTATAGGCGGGGGTGCAGGGCAAGGGTTTCAGCCCCAGCATTTT. It is translated as CASSIGGGAGQGFQPQHF.